The 29 T cell receptor beta chains below all came from one sample that was sequenced in a study of T-cell reconstitution after alpha-beta-depleted transplantation in children. Unique molecular identifiers were used in preparing the TCRbeta library. In TCRdb, the PCR reads were re-called with MiXCR into one record per CDR3 protein. This table has around 250,000 distinct CDR3 sequences, 9.9% appearing once. The sequencing here drew on PBMCs from the stem cell graft donor, taken from the stem cell graft. Receptors originate from a human donor who donated a stem cell graft to a child with SCID.

There are a few counts of this clonotype. This chain uses TRBV7-8 with TRBJ1-2; D might be TRBD1 (5 bases). The CDR3 sequence is 13 residues long. Trimming left V 0 bases short and J 7 bases short, with 9 bases between. Germline V lookup: CDR1 SGHVS, CDR2 FQNEAQ. The CDR3 nucleotides are TGTGCCAGCAGCTTAGCGCTTGGGGGTGGCTACACCTTC. The encoded protein is CASSLALGGGYTF.

The table lists this clonotype with many counts. CDR3 sequence reads: CSAPPGVNQPQHF. Here the CDR3 DNA reads TGCAGTGCCCCCCCGGGGGTAAATCAGCCCCAGCATTTT. This chain connects TRBV20-1 to TRBJ1-5, with a weak D call TRBD1 (5 bases). Trimming removed 6 bases at V and 4 bases at J, with 13 bases between. The CDR3 extends over 13 amino acids. Per germline, CDR1 DFQATT and CDR2 SNEGSKA (reference sequence).

The chain employs TRBV7-6 and TRBJ2-7, with D tentatively TRBD1 (5 bases). CDR1 and CDR2 from the germline V gene are SGHVS and FNYEAQ. This CDR3 region has 11 residues. Trimming left V 1 base short and J 9 bases short, with 7 bases between. The CDR3 DNA follows: TGTGCCAGCAGCTTAGGTAGGGGGCAGTACTTC. It encodes CASSLGRGQYF.

V is TRBV5-5 and J is TRBJ2-2, with D perhaps TRBD2 (6 bases). CDR1 is SGHKS and CDR2 is YYEKEE in the germline V gene (reference sequence). The CDR3 spans 16 residues. Trimming shortened V by 1 base and J by 0 bases, and 10 bases separated the two germline ends. The CDR3 bases are TGTGCCAGCAGCTTGTACGGCGGGGCGAACACCGGGGAGCTGTTTTTT. Amino acid sequence: CASSLYGGANTGELFF.

There are a few counts of this clonotype. This sequence joins TRBV25-1 and TRBJ2-3, with D possibly TRBD2 on 5 matching bases. Per germline, CDR1 MGHDK and CDR2 SYGVNS. The CDR3 length is 15 residues. With 2 bases removed from V and 5 bases from J, the gap between germline ends came to 14 bases. CDR3 coding DNA: TGTGCCAGCAGTGAACGATTGGTAGGGAGAGATACGCAGTATTTT. It encodes CASSERLVGRDTQYF.

The CDR3 sequence is CASSLVSPGTQKLFF. The CDR3 DNA is TGCGCCAGCAGCTTGGTCAGCCCGGGAACCCAAAAACTGTTTTTT. V and J are TRBV5-1 and TRBJ1-4; D is uncertain. The CDR3 is 15 residues long. Per the germline V gene, CDR1 is SGHRS and CDR2 is YFSETQ. Trimming pared 0 bases from V and 9 bases from J, leaving 15 bases between.

This clonotype has just a few counts. The rearrangement joins TRBV5-1 to TRBJ2-1; weak D call: TRBD1 (6 bases). This CDR3 comprises 15 residues. Trimming took 4 bases from V and 2 from J, leaving 13 bases between them. CDR1 is SGHRS, CDR2 YFSETQ, per germline. The CDR3: CASSPGGQTYNEQFF. CDR3 bases: TGCGCCAGCAGCCCCGGCGGACAGACCTACAATGAGCAGTTCTTC.

This clonotype was seen more than once but under ten times. The chain recombines TRBV5-1 with TRBJ1-2; TRBD1 matches 7 bases. Germline V gene lookup returns CDR1 SGHRS and CDR2 YFSETQ. The CDR3 loop spans 14 amino acids. Germline trimming cut 3 bases from V and 4 bases from J; bases unmatched to any gene: 6. In DNA, the CDR3 is TGCGCCAGCAGCTCGACAGGGATGGGCTATGGCTACACCTTC. This encodes CASSSTGMGYGYTF.

This clonotype was counted ten times or more. This chain links TRBV9 with TRBJ1-1; TRBD1 agrees at 7 bases. This CDR3 is 13 amino acids long. J lost 7 bases, V lost 4 bases, and 7 bases had no gene match. Germline assignment: CDR1 SGDLS and CDR2 YYNGEE. The CDR3 DNA follows: TGTGCCAGCAGCTCAGCCGGGGACAGTGAAGCTTTCTTT. It is translated as CASSSAGDSEAFF.

The chain joins TRBV10-3 to TRBJ2-1, with TRBD2 identical over 9 bases. Germline-derived CDR1 and CDR2 are ENHRY and SYGVKD. The length of the CDR3 is 16 residues. V trimming: 2 bases; J trimming: 9 bases; junction bases outside the gene matches: 11. CDR3 sequence reads: CAISEIGGGASPEQFF. The CDR3 DNA reads TGTGCCATCAGTGAGATAGGCGGGGGGGCGTCCCCTGAGCAGTTCTTC.

About this clonotype itself: Relative to the germline gene, one junction end is altered; a read error may explain this. The chain couples TRBV2 to TRBJ2-5; 9 nucleotides agree with TRBD2. This CDR3 is 17 amino acids long. From germline, CDR1 is SNHLY and CDR2 FYNNEI. CDR3 DNA sequence: TGTGACAGCAGTGCACCCGTGTTGGCTAGCGGGGAGGAGACCCAGTACTTC. Protein sequence: CDSSAPVLASGEETQYF.

V and J are TRBV18 and TRBJ2-7, with 9 bases aligning to TRBD1. This CDR3 has 15 amino acids. CDR1 is KGHSH and CDR2 is LQKENI in the germline V gene. V shed 2 bases and J 3 bases; nucleotides not matched to a gene: 5. For the CDR3, the DNA is TGTGCCAGCTCACCATCGGGACAGGGTAACTACGAGCAGTACTTC. This translates into CASSPSGQGNYEQYF.

This clonotype appeared many times. The genes are TRBV10-3 and TRBJ2-1; tentatively, D is TRBD2 (5 bases). Trimming cost V 7 bases and J 2 bases, with 15 bases left between them. This CDR3 is 15 amino acids long. The germline CDR1 and CDR2 sequences are ENHRY and SYGVKD. The CDR3, as DNA: TGTGCCATCACCCCGGAGGAGATAACCTACAATGAGCAGTTCTTC. It translates to CAITPEEITYNEQFF.

The rearrangement joins TRBV12-3 or TRBV12-4 to TRBJ1-1; D is undetermined. This CDR3 region has 13 residues. Trimming removed 6 bases from V and 2 bases from J, with 10 bases in between. The chain's CDR3 is CASRPLVNTEAFF. DNA of the CDR3: TGTGCCAGCAGGCCTTTGGTTAACACTGAAGCTTTCTTT.

The chain has TRBV5-1 and TRBJ1-5, with D tentatively TRBD1 (5 bases). The CDR3 loop spans 15 amino acids. Germline CDR1 and CDR2: SGHRS and YFSETQ. With 4 bases removed from V and 2 bases from J, the gap between germline ends came to 13 bases. The CDR3 DNA reads TGCGCCAGCAGCGATGGGACTCTTGGCAATCAGCCCCAGCATTTT. Protein: CASSDGTLGNQPQHF.

This clonotype was seen only a few times. The chain combines TRBV3-1 with TRBJ2-5; 7 nucleotides align to TRBD2. With 0 bases clipped from V and 5 bases from J, the junction kept 27 bases outside the gene matches. The CDR3 has 22 amino acids. Germline V gene data show CDR1 as LGHDT and CDR2 as YNNKEL (reference sequence). This CDR3 reads CASSQDFLLSTMTGTTGETQYF. The CDR3 coding sequence is TGTGCCAGCAGCCAAGATTTCTTATTAAGCACCATGACCGGGACTACGGGGGAGACCCAGTACTTC.

This clonotype was seen repeatedly, ten times or more. The chain recombines TRBV5-1 with TRBJ2-7, with 8 nucleotides matching TRBD1. The germline CDR1 and CDR2 sequences are SGHRS and YFSETQ. V was clipped by 0 bases and J by 5 bases; unmatched bases: 4. The CDR3 runs 14 residues. The CDR3 sequence is CASSLGDRGHEQYF. In DNA, the CDR3 is TGCGCCAGCAGCTTGGGCGACAGGGGTCACGAGCAGTACTTC.

The chain carries TRBV12-3 or TRBV12-4 and TRBJ1-1, with D maybe TRBD1 (6 bases). Trimming left V 3 bases short and J 4 bases short, with 18 bases between. The CDR3 covers 16 residues. This CDR3 reads CASSFGGGAGRTEAFF. The CDR3 DNA is TGTGCCAGCAGTTTCGGGGGGGGCGCGGGTCGCACTGAAGCTTTCTTT.

The chain couples TRBV5-1 to TRBJ2-6; weak D call: TRBD1 (6 bases). The CDR3 sequence is 15 residues long. V was clipped by 4 bases and J by 4 bases, with 12 bases between them. Germline CDR1 is SGHRS and CDR2 is YFSETQ. The CDR3: CASSVTGTGANVLTF. In DNA, the CDR3 is TGCGCCAGCAGCGTTACAGGGACCGGGGCCAACGTCCTGACTTTC.

This clonotype was detected only a few times. This chain joins TRBV24-1 and TRBJ2-1; 7 bases are a match to TRBD2. This CDR3 is 15 amino acids long. J lost 7 bases, V lost 5 bases, and 10 bases had no gene match. Germline V gene lookup returns CDR1 KGHDR and CDR2 SFDVKD. The CDR3 is CATSVLRGGRNEQFF. DNA of the CDR3: TGTGCCACCAGTGTGTTACGGGGAGGGAGGAATGAGCAGTTCTTC.

This clonotype appeared a few times. The rearrangement links TRBV12-3 or TRBV12-4 to TRBJ1-3, with D hard to call. The CDR3 totals 15 residues. V was clipped by 6 bases and J by 7 bases, with 19 bases between them. The CDR3 spells CASSFQPAPENTIYF. In nucleotides, the CDR3 is TGTGCCAGCAGCTTTCAACCTGCCCCAGAGAACACCATATATTTT.

The rearrangement links TRBV12-3 or TRBV12-4 to TRBJ1-6; possible D gene TRBD1, 6 bases. CDR3 size: 14 residues. V lost 6 bases and J lost 10, with 16 bases in between. CDR3 residues: CASRRTRGGSPLHF. CDR3 nucleotides: TGTGCCAGCAGGCGGACCAGGGGCGGATCACCCCTCCACTTT.

The chain uses TRBV14 and TRBJ2-7, with D maybe TRBD2 (5 bases). The CDR3 sequence is 16 residues long. Germline CDR1 reads SGHDN; CDR2 reads FVKESK. Trimming took 5 bases from V and 2 from J, leaving 19 bases between them. CDR3 protein: CASSTERLVTTYEQYF. DNA for the CDR3: TGTGCCAGCAGCACTGAGAGGCTAGTGACTACCTACGAGCAGTACTTC. The complete variable domain, with remaining parts taken from reference TRBV14 and TRBJ2-7, reads EAGVTQFPSHSVIEKGQTVTLRCDPISGHDNLYWYRRVMGKEIKFLLHFVKESKQDESGMPNNRFLAERTGGTYSTLKVQPAELEDSGVYFCASSTERLVTTYEQYFGPGTRLTVT.

The chain uses TRBV12-3 or TRBV12-4 and TRBJ2-7, with 7 nucleotides matching TRBD1. CDR3 length: 13 amino acids. The V gene end was trimmed by 7 bases and the J gene end by 3 bases; junction bases not matched to a gene: 6. The CDR3 sequence is CASNRGPFYEQYF. As DNA, the CDR3 is TGTGCCAGCAACAGGGGTCCTTTCTACGAGCAGTACTTC.

The chain carries TRBV20-1 and TRBJ2-7, with D possibly TRBD2 on 6 matching bases. V lost 5 bases to trimming and J lost 0 bases, with 11 bases between them. The length of the CDR3 is 13 residues. CDR1 and CDR2 from the germline V gene are DFQATT and SNEGSKA (reference sequence). The CDR3 region is CSALPGGSYEQYF. The CDR3, as DNA: TGCAGTGCTCTCCCCGGGGGCTCCTACGAGCAGTACTTC.

Ten or more counts support this clonotype. The chain couples TRBV7-8 to TRBJ2-2, with a possible D match to TRBD2 (5 bases). Germline-derived CDR1 and CDR2 are SGHVS and FQNEAQ. CDR3 size: 12 residues. V dropped 5 bases and J dropped 4 bases, with 5 bases sitting between them. The CDR3 here is CASSGGTGELFF. The CDR3, as DNA: TGTGCCAGCAGCGGAGGCACCGGGGAGCTGTTTTTT.

V is TRBV6-2 or TRBV6-3 and J is TRBJ2-2, with D perhaps TRBD2 (5 bases). Germline V gene sequence: CDR1 MNHEY, CDR2 SVGEGT. The V and J ends lost 5 bases and 8 bases respectively, with 15 bases between them. The CDR3 extends over 14 amino acids. This chain's CDR3 is CASSTRSGSGELFF. In DNA, the CDR3 is TGTGCCAGCAGTACTAGGTCGGGGAGTGGGGAGCTGTTTTTT.

This clonotype was counted ten times or more. This chain links TRBV12-3 or TRBV12-4 with TRBJ2-5; 9 bases line up with TRBD1. V gave up 5 bases and J gave up 1 base; unmatched junction bases: 5. This CDR3 is built from 15 residues. As DNA, the CDR3 is TGTGCCAGCAGTCCGGGGACAGGGAGCCAAGAGACCCAGTACTTC. Translated: CASSPGTGSQETQYF.

The rearrangement joins TRBV5-1 to TRBJ2-7; 10 bases align to TRBD1. This CDR3 spans 19 amino acids. Germline V gene data show CDR1 as SGHRS and CDR2 as YFSETQ. The V gene end was trimmed by 2 bases and the J gene end by 6 bases; junction bases not matched to a gene: 20. The CDR3 is CASSFRPPRTRTGGGEQYF. The CDR3 DNA reads TGCGCCAGCAGCTTCAGGCCCCCAAGGACGCGGACAGGGGGAGGCGAGCAGTACTTC.